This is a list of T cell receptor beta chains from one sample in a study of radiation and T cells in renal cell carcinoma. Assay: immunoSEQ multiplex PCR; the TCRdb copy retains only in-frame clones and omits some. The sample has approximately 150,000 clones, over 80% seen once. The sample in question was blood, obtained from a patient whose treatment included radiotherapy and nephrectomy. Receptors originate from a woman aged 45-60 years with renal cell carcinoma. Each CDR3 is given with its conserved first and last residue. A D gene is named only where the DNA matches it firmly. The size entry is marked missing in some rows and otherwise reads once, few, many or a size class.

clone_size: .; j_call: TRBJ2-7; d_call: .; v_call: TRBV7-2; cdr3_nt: TGTGCCAGCAGCCCAAACTCAGGGGCGGATAGGCAGTACTTC; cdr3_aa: CASSPNSGADRQYF
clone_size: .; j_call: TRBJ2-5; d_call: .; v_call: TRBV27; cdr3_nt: TGTGCCAGCAGTGAGACCTACAGGACCCAAGGGGCCCAGTACTTC; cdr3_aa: CASSETYRTQGAQYF
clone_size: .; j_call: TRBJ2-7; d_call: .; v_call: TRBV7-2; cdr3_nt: TGTGCCAGCAGCTCCAGCCCCCCCTACGAGCAGTACTTC; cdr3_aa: CASSSSPPYEQYF
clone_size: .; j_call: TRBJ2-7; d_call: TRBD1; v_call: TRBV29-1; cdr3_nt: TGCAGCGGCGAACAGGGGACGGGCGAGCAGTACTTC; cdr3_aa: CSGEQGTGEQYF
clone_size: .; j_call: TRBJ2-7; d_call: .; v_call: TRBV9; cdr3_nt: TGTGCCAGCAGCGCCGGACTGGGCGAGCAGTACTTC; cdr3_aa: CASSAGLGEQYF
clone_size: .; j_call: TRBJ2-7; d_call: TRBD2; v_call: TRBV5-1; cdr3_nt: TGCGCCAGCAGCTTGGGGCGGGAGAAGAACGAGCAGTACTTC; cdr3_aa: CASSLGREKNEQYF
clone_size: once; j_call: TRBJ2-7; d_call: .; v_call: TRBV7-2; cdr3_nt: TGTGCCAGCAGCACGTGGGACTCGGGGGAGCAGTACTTC; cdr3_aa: CASSTWDSGEQYF
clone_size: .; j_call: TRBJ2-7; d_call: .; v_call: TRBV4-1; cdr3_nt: TGCGCCAGCAGCCTGCACTCTACGGGCTACGAGCAGTACTTC; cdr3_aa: CASSLHSTGYEQYF
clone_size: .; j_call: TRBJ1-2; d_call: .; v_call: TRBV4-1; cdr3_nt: TGCGCCAGCAGCCAAGGGGACGGACCTTTGAGGGGCTACACCTTC; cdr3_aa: CASSQGDGPLRGYTF
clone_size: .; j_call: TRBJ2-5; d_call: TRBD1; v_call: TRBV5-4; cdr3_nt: TGTGCCAGCAGCTCAGGACAGGGGGCTGGTTCCGAGACCCAGTACTTC; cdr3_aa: CASSSGQGAGSETQYF
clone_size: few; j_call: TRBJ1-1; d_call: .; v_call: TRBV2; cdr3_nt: TGTGCCAGCAGGAACAGGGACGGAGTTGATTTCTTT; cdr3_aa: CASRNRDGVDFF
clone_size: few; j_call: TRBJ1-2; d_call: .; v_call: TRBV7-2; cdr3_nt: TGTGCCAGCAGCCTCGGGCAGGGAGATGGCTACACCTTC; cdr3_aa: CASSLGQGDGYTF
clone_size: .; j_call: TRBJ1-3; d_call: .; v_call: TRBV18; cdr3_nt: TGTGCCAGCTCACCGGTAGGGCGATCTGGAAACACCATATATTTT; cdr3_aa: CASSPVGRSGNTIYF
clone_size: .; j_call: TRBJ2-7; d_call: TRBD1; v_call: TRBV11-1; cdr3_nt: TGTGCCAGCAGCTTAGCCTTGGGAGACAGGGGGCTCTACGAGCAGTACTTC; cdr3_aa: CASSLALGDRGLYEQYF
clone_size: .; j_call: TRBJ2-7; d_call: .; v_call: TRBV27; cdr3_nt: TGTGCCAGCAGTTTAGAGGGAATCGAGCAGTACTTC; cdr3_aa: CASSLEGIEQYF
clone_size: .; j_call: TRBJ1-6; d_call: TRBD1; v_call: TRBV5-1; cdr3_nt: TGCGCCAGCAGCACTGGGACAGGGGGCCAAATTTCACCCCTCCACTTT; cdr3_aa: CASSTGTGGQISPLHF
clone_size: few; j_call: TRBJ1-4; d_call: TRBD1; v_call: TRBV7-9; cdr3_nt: TGTGCCGGTGTAAGGACAGGGGGTTTTAATGAAAAACTGTTTTTT; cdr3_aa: CAGVRTGGFNEKLFF
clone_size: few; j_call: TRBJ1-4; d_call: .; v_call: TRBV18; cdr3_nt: TGTGCCAGCTCCCCCGAAGATGGGTCTAATGAAAAACTGTTTTTT; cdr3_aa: CASSPEDGSNEKLFF
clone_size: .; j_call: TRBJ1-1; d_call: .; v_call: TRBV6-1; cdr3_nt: TGTGCCAGCAGTCAAGACAGTATGAACACTGAAGCTTTCTTT; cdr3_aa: CASSQDSMNTEAFF
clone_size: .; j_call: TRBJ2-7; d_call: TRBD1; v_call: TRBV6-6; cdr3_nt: TGTGCCAGCGGACCTCTGGGGGACAGGGCTACCTACGAGCAGTACTTC; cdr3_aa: CASGPLGDRATYEQYF
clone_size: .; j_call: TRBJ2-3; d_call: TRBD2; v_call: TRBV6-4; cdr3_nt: TGTGCCAGCAGCCCCGGGGGGGCAGATACGCAGTATTTT; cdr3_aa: CASSPGGADTQYF
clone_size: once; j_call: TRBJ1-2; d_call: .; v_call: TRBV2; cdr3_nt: TGTGCCAGCAGTGAAAATAGGCAGGGAGGCTACACCTTC; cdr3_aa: CASSENRQGGYTF
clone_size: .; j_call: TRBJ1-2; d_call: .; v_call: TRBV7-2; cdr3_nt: TGTGCCAGCAGCTTAGAGGGCAGAAGCGTCTATGGCTACACCTTC; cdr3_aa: CASSLEGRSVYGYTF
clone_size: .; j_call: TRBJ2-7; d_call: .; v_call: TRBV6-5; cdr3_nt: TGTGCCAGCAGTTCGCTAGGTGGCACCTACGAGCAGTACTTC; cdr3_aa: CASSSLGGTYEQYF
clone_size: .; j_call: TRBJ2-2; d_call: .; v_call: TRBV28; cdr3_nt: TGTGCCAGCACCCTAGGGGCTTCGAACACCGGGGAGCTGTTTTTT; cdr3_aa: CASTLGASNTGELFF
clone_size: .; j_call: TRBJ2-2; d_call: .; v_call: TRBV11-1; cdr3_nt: TGTGCCAGCAGCTTAAACCGGTACACCGGGGAGCTGTTTTTT; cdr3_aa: CASSLNRYTGELFF
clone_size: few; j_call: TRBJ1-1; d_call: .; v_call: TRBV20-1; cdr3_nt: TGCAGTGCTAGCCTTGGGTCTCAAGCTTTCTTT; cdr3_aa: CSASLGSQAFF